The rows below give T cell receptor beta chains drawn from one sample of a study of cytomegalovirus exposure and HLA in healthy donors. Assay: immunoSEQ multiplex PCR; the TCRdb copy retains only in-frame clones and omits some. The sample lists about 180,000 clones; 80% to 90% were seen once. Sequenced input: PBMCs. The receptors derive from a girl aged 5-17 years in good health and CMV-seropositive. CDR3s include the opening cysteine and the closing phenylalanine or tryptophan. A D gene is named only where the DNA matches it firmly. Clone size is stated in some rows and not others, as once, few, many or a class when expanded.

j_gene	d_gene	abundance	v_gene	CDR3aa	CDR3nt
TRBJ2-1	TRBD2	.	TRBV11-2	CASSLDSGGWHEQFF	TGTGCCAGCAGCTTAGATAGCGGGGGCTGGCATGAGCAGTTCTTC
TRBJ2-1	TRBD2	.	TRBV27	CASTTHGTSGASYNEQFF	TGTGCCAGCACCACCCACGGGACTAGCGGGGCCTCCTACAATGAGCAGTTCTTC
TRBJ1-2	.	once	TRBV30	CAHLTVYGYTF	TGTGCCCACTTGACAGTCTATGGCTACACCTTC
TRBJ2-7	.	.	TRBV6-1	CASSEMREFPLEQYF	TGTGCCAGCAGTGAAATGAGGGAGTTCCCTCTCGAGCAGTACTTC
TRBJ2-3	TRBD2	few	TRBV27	CASSLGVAGKPSTDTQYF	TGTGCCAGCAGTTTAGGGGTAGCGGGGAAGCCTAGCACAGATACGCAGTATTTT
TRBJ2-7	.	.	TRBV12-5	CASGGNTGNYEQYF	TGTGCTAGTGGTGGTAATACAGGGAACTACGAGCAGTACTTC
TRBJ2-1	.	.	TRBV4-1	CASSHPVAGGARVRFF	.
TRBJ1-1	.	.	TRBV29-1	CSVEGDTFWDTEAFF	TGCAGCGTTGAGGGGGACACCTTTTGGGACACTGAAGCTTTCTTT
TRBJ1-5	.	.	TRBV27	CASSYSQLSNQPQHF	TGTGCCAGCAGTTATAGCCAGCTTAGCAATCAGCCCCAGCATTTT
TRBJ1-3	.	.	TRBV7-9	CASSLATGGSGNTIYF	TGTGCCAGCAGCTTAGCGACGGGGGGAAGTGGAAACACCATATATTTT
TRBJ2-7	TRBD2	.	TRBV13	CASSPPGGPSSYEQYF	TGTGCCAGCAGCCCACCGGGGGGGCCCAGCTCCTACGAGCAGTACTTC
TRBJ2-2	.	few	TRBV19	CATTTWGGPNTGELFF	TGTGCCACCACGACATGGGGAGGACCGAACACCGGGGAGCTGTTTTTT
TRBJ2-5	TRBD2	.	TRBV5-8	CASSEAGRYQETQYF	TGTGCCAGCAGCGAAGCGGGAAGGTACCAAGAGACCCAGTACTTC
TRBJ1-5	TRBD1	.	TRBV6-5	CASTGGSNQPQHF	TGTGCCAGCACAGGGGGTAGCAATCAGCCCCAGCATTTT
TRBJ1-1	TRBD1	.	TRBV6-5	CGCMRGQGMNTEAFF	TGTGGCTGTATGAGGGGACAGGGTATGAACACTGAAGCTTTCTTT